This T cell receptor (beta chain) was captured in a study of identifying expanded T cells in peripheral blood. Overall study findings and caveats: Technical replicates showed roughly 1.2 changed clones; around two weeks about 16.4; four weeks 19. Clone count variance between roughly 2-week samples rose with total template count.

The CDR3 covers 17 residues. CDR1 and CDR2 (germline): SGHDT, YYEEEE. The J segment lost 6 bases and the V segment lost 0 bases, leaving 10 bases of the junction unmatched. Clones were read by immunoSEQ multiplex PCR, and TCRdb kept only the in-frame ones, dropping some. The profile shows around 56,000 clones, around 81% of them singletons. This clone was seen more than once but under ten times. No antigen is known for it. Collection occurred without any documented infections or immune events in donors. V gene TRBV5-6 combines with J gene TRBJ1-5; TRBD1 aligns across 9 bases. Input material: blood. This clonotype originated in a person between 18 and 75 years old in good health. CDR3 region: CASSLGQGGDPFQPQHF. CDR3 coding DNA: TGTGCCAGCAGCTTGGGACAGGGGGGGGACCCATTTCAGCCCCAGCATTTT.